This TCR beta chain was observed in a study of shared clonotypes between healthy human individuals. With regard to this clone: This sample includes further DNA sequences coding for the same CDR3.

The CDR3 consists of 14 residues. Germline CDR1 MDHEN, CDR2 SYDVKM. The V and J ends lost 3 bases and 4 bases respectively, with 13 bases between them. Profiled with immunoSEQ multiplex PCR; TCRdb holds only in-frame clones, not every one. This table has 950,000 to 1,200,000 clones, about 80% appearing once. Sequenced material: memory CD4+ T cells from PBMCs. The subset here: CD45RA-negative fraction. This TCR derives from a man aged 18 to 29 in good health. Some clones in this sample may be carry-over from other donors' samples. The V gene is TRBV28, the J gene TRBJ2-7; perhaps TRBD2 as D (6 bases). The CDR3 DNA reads TGTGCCAGCAGTTTGGGGGGACGCACATACGAGCAGTACTTC. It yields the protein CASSLGGRTYEQYF.